Sequencing of this TCR beta chain was carried out in a study of T cell changes during pregnancy in multiple sclerosis (dated by TCRdb to the late 2010s). Some background on the complete study: In women with multiple sclerosis, the researchers looked at how the T cell repertoire shifted as pregnancy progressed.

Receptor amplification or capture employed the immunoSEQ multiplex PCR assay. TCRdb retrieved this table from immuneACCESS and kept in-frame rearrangements only. Not all clones are present; in checked studies, unresolved V genes account for under half, and no reason is known for the remainder. The sample table holds approximately 28,000 clones, of which 90% to 95% were seen once. The ten top clones hold roughly 5.8% of the sample. The CDR3, from cysteine to phenylalanine, totals 14 residues. Solely the CDR3 DNA is kept, with 42 bases framed from the first base. CDR1 and CDR2 are read off the germline V gene as MNHNS and SASEGT. The junction shows trimming of 0 bases on V and 4 bases on J, plus 10 bases between the germline ends. This clone is categorized as medium-sized (0.01 to 0.1%). No cognate antigen has been identified for it. No base quality information exists; no much larger clone differs at one position.

The specimen comprised CD8+ T cells from peripheral blood mononuclear cells, sampled before pregnancy. This sequence was found in a female donor with multiple sclerosis, enrolled in a pregnancy study. The rearranged chain carries TRBV6-1 and TRBJ2-7, and perhaps TRBD2 as D gene, on 7 matching bases. The CDR3 sequence is CASSEAEGGYEQYF. The sequence in DNA is TGTGCCAGCAGTGAAGCGGAGGGGGGGTACGAGCAGTACTTC.